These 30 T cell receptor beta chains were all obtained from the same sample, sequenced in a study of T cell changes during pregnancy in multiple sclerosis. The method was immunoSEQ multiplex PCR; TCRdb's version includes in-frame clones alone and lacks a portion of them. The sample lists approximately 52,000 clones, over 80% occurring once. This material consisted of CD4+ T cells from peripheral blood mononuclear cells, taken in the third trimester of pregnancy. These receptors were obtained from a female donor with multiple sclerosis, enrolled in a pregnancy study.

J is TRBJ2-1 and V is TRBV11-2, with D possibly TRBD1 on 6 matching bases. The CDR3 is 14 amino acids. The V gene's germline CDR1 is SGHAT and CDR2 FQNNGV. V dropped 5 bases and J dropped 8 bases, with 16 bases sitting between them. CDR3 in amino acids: CASSNLQGIDEQFF. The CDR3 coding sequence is TGTGCCAGCAGCAACCTCCAGGGGATCGATGAGCAGTTCTTC.

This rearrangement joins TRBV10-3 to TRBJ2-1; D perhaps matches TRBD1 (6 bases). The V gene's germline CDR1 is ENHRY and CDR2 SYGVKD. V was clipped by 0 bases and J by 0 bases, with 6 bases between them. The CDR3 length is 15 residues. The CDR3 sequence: CAISESGGSYNEQFF. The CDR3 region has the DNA TGTGCCATCAGTGAGTCAGGGGGCTCCTACAATGAGCAGTTCTTC.

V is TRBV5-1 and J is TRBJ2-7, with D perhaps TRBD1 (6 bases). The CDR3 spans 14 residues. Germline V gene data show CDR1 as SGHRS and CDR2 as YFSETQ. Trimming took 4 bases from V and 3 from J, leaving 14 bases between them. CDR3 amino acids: CASSGTTGNYEQYF. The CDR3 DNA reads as TGCGCCAGCAGCGGCACCACAGGGAACTACGAGCAGTACTTC.

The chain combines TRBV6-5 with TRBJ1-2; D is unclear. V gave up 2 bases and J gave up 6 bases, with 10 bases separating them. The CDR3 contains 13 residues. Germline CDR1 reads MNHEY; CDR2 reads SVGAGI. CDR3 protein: CASSYDIIDGYTF. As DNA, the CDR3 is TGTGCCAGCAGTTACGACATCATCGATGGCTACACCTTC.

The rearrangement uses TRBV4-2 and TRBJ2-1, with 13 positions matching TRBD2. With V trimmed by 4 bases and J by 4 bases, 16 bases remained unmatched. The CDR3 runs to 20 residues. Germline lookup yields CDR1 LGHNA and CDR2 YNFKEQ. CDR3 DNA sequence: TGTGCCAGCAGCCGAAGACCCGGGACTAGCGGGACCGACTTTTACAATGAGCAGTTCTTC. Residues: CASSRRPGTSGTDFYNEQFF.

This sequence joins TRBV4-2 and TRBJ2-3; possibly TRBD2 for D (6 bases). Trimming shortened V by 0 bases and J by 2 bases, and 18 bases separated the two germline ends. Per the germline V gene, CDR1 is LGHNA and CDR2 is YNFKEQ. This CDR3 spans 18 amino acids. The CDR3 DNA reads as TGTGCCAGCAGCCAAGATGGGGAATGGGGACTCCACACAGATACGCAGTATTTT. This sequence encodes CASSQDGEWGLHTDTQYF.

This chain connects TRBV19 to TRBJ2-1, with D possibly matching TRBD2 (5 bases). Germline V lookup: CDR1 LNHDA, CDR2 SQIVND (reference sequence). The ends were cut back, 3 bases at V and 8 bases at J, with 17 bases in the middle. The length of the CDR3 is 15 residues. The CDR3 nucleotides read TGTGCCAGTAGTATCCAGCCTGAATGGCGGGATGAGCAGTTCTTC. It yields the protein CASSIQPEWRDEQFF. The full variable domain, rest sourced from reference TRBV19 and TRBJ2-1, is DGGITQSPKYLFRKEGQNVTLSCEQNLNHDAMYWYRQDPGQGLRLIYYSQIVNDFQKGDIAEGYSVSREKKESFPLTVTSAQKNPTAFYLCASSIQPEWRDEQFFGPGTRLTVL.

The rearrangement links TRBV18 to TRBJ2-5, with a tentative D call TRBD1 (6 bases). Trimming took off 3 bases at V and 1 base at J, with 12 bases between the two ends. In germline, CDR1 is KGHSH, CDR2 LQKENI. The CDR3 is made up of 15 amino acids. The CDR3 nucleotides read TGTGCCAGCTCACCCGTGGACAGCCTCCAAGAGACCCAGTACTTC. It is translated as CASSPVDSLQETQYF.

The CDR3 DNA is TGTGCCAGCTCCCCTGACCAGCTTAGCGGCTACACCTTC. Amino acids: CASSPDQLSGYTF. V and J are TRBV18 and TRBJ1-2; D is unresolved. The CDR3 extends over 13 amino acids. The germline V gene encodes CDR1 KGHSH and CDR2 LQKENI. Deletions cut 6 bases from V and 8 bases from J, with 16 bases between.

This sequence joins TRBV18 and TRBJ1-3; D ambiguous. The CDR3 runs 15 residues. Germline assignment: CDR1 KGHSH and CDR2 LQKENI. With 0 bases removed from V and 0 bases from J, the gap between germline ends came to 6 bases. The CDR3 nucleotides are TGTGCCAGCTCACCACCATCAGGCTCTGGAAACACCATATATTTT. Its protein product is CASSPPSGSGNTIYF.

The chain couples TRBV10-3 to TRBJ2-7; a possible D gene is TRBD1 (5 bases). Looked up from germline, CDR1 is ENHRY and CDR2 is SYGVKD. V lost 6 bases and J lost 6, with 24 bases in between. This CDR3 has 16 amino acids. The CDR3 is CAISPIDSTVSSEQYF. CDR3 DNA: TGTGCCATCAGCCCGATAGACAGTACAGTCTCGAGCGAGCAGTACTTC.

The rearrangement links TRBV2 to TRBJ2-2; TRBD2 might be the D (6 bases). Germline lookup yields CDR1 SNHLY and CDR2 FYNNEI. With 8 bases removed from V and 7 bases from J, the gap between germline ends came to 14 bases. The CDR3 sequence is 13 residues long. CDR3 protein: CASGGRRNGELFF. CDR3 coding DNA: TGTGCCAGCGGAGGGCGGCGGAACGGGGAGCTGTTTTTT.

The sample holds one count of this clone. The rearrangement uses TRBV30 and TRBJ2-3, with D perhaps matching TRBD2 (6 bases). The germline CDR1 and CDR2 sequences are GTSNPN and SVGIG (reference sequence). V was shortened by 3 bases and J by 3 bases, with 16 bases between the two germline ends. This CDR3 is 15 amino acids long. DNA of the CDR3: TGTGCCTGGAGCCCAGGAGGGATGAGGACAGATACGCAGTATTTT. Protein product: CAWSPGGMRTDTQYF.

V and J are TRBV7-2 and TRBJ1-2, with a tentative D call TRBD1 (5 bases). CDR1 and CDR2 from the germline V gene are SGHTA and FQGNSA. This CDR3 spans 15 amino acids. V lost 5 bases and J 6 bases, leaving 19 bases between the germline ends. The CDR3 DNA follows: TGTGCCAGCAGCCAAAGCGGGGGTGGATTAAATGGCTACACCTTC. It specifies CASSQSGGGLNGYTF.

The CDR3 nucleotides are TGTGCCAGCAGCCCCAGACTAGCGGGTAGGACTATTACCTACAATGAGCAGTTCTTC. Its translation is CASSPRLAGRTITYNEQFF. The chain recombines TRBV11-2 with TRBJ2-1, with 10 bases that match TRBD2. With V trimmed by 5 bases and J by 2 bases, 15 bases remained unmatched. The CDR3 runs 19 residues. CDR1 and CDR2 from the germline V gene are SGHAT and FQNNGV.

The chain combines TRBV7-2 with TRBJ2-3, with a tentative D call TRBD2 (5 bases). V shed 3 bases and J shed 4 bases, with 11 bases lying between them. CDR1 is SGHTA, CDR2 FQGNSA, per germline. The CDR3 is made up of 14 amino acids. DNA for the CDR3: TGTGCCAGCAGCTTGGGCCCCGGGGCAGATACGCAGTATTTT. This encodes CASSLGPGADTQYF.

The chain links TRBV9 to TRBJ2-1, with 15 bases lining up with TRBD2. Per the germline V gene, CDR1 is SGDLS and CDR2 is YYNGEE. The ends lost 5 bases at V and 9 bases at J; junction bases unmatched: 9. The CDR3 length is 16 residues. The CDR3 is CASRKGGLAGGGEQFF. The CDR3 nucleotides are TGTGCCAGCAGAAAAGGTGGACTAGCGGGAGGGGGTGAGCAGTTCTTC.

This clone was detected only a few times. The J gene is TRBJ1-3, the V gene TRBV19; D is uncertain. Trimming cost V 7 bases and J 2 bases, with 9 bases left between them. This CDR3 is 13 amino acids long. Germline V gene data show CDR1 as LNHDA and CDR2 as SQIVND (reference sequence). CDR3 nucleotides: TGTGCCAGTACCCCGACAACTGGAAACACCATATATTTT. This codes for CASTPTTGNTIYF.

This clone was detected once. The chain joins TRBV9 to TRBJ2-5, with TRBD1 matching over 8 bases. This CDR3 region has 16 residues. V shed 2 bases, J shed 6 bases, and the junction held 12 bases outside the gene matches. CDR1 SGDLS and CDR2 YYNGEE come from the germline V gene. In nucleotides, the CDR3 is TGTGCCAGCAGCGTCGGTGGACAGGGAGGTAGTCAGACCCAGTACTTC. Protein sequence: CASSVGGQGGSQTQYF.

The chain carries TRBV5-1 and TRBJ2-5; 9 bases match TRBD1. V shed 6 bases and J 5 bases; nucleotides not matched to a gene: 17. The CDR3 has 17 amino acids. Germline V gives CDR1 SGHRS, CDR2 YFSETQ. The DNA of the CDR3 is TGCGCCAGCAAGCTTGGGTCAGGACAGGGGACAAGTGAGACCCAGTACTTC. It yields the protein CASKLGSGQGTSETQYF.

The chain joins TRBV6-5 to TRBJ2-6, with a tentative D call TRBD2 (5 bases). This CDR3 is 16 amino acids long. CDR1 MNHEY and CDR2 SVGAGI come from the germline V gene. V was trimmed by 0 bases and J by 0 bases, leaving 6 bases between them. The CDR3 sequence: CASSYSTISGANVLTF. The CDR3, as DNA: TGTGCCAGCAGTTACTCGACTATCTCTGGGGCCAACGTCCTGACTTTC.

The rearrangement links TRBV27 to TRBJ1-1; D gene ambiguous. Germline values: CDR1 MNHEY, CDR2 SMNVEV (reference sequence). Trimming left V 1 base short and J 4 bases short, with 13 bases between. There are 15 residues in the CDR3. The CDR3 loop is CASSLLGGSPTEAFF. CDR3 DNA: TGTGCCAGCAGTTTATTGGGAGGGTCTCCCACTGAAGCTTTCTTT.

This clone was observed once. This chain's CDR3 is CASSPSGQDTGNTIYF. Here the CDR3 DNA reads TGTGCCAGCTCACCTAGCGGGCAGGATACTGGAAACACCATATATTTT. This chain links TRBV18 with TRBJ1-3; D call uncertain. CDR1 is KGHSH, CDR2 LQKENI, per germline. The CDR3 totals 16 residues. V was clipped by 3 bases and J by 2 bases, with 14 bases between them.

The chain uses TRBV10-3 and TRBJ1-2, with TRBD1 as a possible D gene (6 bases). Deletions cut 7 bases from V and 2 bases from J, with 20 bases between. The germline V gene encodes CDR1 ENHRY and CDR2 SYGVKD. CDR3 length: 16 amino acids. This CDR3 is CAITDRRQSGNYGYTF. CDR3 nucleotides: TGTGCCATCACTGACAGGAGGCAAAGTGGAAACTATGGCTACACCTTC.

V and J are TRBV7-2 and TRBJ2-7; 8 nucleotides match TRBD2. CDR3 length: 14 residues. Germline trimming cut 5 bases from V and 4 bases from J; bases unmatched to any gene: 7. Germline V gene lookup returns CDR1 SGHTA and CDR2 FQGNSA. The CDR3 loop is CASSLGRAGYEQYF. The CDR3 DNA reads TGTGCCAGCAGCCTCGGGAGGGCCGGATACGAGCAGTACTTC.

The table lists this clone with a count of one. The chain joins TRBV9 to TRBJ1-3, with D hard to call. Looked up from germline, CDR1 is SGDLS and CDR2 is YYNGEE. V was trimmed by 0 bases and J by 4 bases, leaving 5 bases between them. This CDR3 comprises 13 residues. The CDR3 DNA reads TGTGCCAGCAGCGTAGATCAGGGAAACACCATATATTTT. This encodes CASSVDQGNTIYF.

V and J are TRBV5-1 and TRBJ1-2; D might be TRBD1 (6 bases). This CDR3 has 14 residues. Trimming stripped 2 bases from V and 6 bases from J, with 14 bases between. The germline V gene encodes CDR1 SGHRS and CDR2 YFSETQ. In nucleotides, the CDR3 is TGCGCCAGCAGCTTATCGGGGGGCGCCGATGGCTACACCTTC. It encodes CASSLSGGADGYTF.

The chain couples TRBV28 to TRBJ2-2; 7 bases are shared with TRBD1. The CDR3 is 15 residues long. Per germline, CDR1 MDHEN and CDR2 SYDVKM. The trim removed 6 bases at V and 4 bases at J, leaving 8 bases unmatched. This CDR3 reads CASRRQGVSTGELFF. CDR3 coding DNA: TGTGCCAGCAGGAGACAGGGCGTTAGCACCGGGGAGCTGTTTTTT.

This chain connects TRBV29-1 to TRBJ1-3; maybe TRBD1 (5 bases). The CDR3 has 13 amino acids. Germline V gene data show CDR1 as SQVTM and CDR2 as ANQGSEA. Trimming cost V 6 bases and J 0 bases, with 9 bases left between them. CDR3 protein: CSVETDSGNTIYF. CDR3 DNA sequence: TGCAGCGTCGAGACAGACTCTGGAAACACCATATATTTT.

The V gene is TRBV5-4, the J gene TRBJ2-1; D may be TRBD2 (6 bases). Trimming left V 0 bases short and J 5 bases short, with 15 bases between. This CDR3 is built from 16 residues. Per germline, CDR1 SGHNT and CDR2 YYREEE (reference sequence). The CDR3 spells CASSLAGLRGDNEQFF. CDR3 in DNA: TGTGCCAGCAGCTTGGCCGGGCTCCGCGGGGACAATGAGCAGTTCTTC.